These 30 T cell receptor beta chains originate from one sample sequenced in a study of CD8+ T cells in alopecia areata. cDNA prepared by RNA extraction and subsequent reverse transcription served as the template for sequencing. Repertoires were generated with immunoSEQ multiplex PCR, while TCRdb's copy carries only in-frame clones and drops some. The data contain about 180,000 clones, less than 70% of them singletons. Treatment defined: oral pan-JAK inhibitor, 5-10 mg twice daily. This material consisted of CD8+ T cells sorted from blood, taken at week 24, from a patient treated with tofacitinib. The receptors here all came from a human donor with alopecia areata.

The chain employs TRBV30 and TRBJ2-5; TRBD2 matches 7 bases. With 2 bases clipped from V and 1 base from J, the junction kept 7 bases outside the gene matches. This CDR3 is built from 15 residues. From germline, CDR1 is GTSNPN and CDR2 SVGIG (reference sequence). Written as DNA, the CDR3 is TGTGCCTGGAGTCCGGGGCGGGGGTCCCAAGAGACCCAGTACTTC. Amino acid sequence: CAWSPGRGSQETQYF.

V gene TRBV30 combines with J gene TRBJ2-7; 7 bases are a match to TRBD2. Looked up from germline, CDR1 is GTSNPN and CDR2 is SVGIG (reference sequence). CDR3 length: 14 residues. V was clipped by 2 bases and J by 4 bases; unmatched bases: 8. CDR3 region: CAWSSPRGSYEQYF. The CDR3 DNA reads as TGTGCCTGGAGTTCTCCGCGGGGGTCTTACGAGCAGTACTTC.

The chain joins TRBV30 to TRBJ2-3, with 7 bases identical to TRBD2. Trimming at V came to 3 bases and at J to 0 bases, leaving 3 bases not matched to a gene. Germline V gives CDR1 GTSNPN, CDR2 SVGIG (reference sequence). The CDR3 length is 14 residues. The CDR3 DNA is TGTGCCTGGAGGAACGGGGGGAGCACAGATACGCAGTATTTT. It translates to CAWRNGGSTDTQYF.

The V gene is TRBV2, the J gene TRBJ1-2, with D perhaps matching TRBD1 (6 bases). CDR1 is SNHLY and CDR2 is FYNNEI in the germline V gene. The CDR3 is 14 amino acids. The germline V and J ends were trimmed by 4 bases and 2 bases, with 11 bases remaining between them. This CDR3 is CASSGQGKNYGYTF. The CDR3 DNA sequence: TGTGCCAGCAGTGGTCAGGGGAAGAACTATGGCTACACCTTC.

This clone was detected only a few times. The CDR3 here is CASEQGHTGELFF. Here the CDR3 DNA reads TGTGCCAGCGAACAGGGACACACCGGGGAGCTGTTTTTT. V is TRBV6-6 and J is TRBJ2-2; D possibly corresponds to TRBD1 (6 bases). V gave up 8 bases and J gave up 3 bases, with 10 bases separating them. Per the germline V gene, CDR1 is MNHNY and CDR2 is SVGAGI (reference sequence). CDR3 length: 13 amino acids.

The genes are TRBV9 and TRBJ1-1; 9 positions match TRBD1. Trimming took 4 bases from V and 7 from J; bases not matched to a gene: 8. Germline lookup yields CDR1 SGDLS and CDR2 YYNGEE. The CDR3 consists of 14 residues. The DNA for the CDR3 is TGTGCCAGCAGCCCGGGACAGGGAGCTTTTGAAGCTTTCTTT. Amino acid sequence: CASSPGQGAFEAFF.

The chain combines TRBV7-2 with TRBJ2-7; D gene unclear. V was cut by 5 bases and J by 3 bases, with 8 bases left in between. The CDR3 covers 12 residues. The germline V gene has CDR1 SGHTA and CDR2 FQGNSA. CDR3 DNA: TGTGCCAGCAGCGAGGTTGGCTACGAGCAGTACTTC. Encoded protein: CASSEVGYEQYF.

V usage is TRBV11-2 and J usage is TRBJ2-4; D uncertain. The germline gives CDR1 SGHAT, CDR2 FQNNGV. Trimming took 0 bases from V and 1 from J, leaving 7 bases between them. This CDR3 region has 15 residues. The CDR3 sequence is CASSLDSMAKNIQYF. The DNA for the CDR3 is TGTGCCAGCAGCTTAGATTCCATGGCCAAAAACATTCAGTACTTC.

Of note for this clone: The identical CDR3 is also encoded by other nucleotide sequences in the sample. The gene calls are TRBV29-1 and TRBJ1-1; D ambiguous. The V gene's germline CDR1 is SQVTM and CDR2 ANQGSEA. The CDR3 has 13 residues. V shed 1 base and J shed 0 bases, with 6 bases lying between them. The CDR3 region has the DNA TGCAGCGTTGAAGGGGGAATGAACACTGAAGCTTTCTTT. Protein: CSVEGGMNTEAFF.

The DNA of the CDR3 is TGTGCCAGCAGCTTGGAGTCTATTGAAGCTTTCTTT. It translates to CASSLESIEAFF. The gene calls are TRBV5-4 and TRBJ1-1; no reliable D call. Germline V CDR1 and CDR2: SGHNT, YYREEE (reference sequence). The V end lost 0 bases, the J end lost 7 bases, and 7 bases lay between the germline ends. The CDR3 totals 12 residues.

The J gene is TRBJ1-2, the V gene TRBV13; TRBD1 matches at 7 bases. Germline CDR1 reads PRHDT; CDR2 reads FYEKMQ (reference sequence). Trimming cost V 4 bases and J 9 bases; bases outside gene matches: 5. This CDR3 region has 12 residues. This chain's CDR3 is CASSSEGASYTF. CDR3 coding DNA: TGTGCCAGCAGCTCAGAGGGGGCAAGCTACACCTTC. Based on the CDR3 plus reference TRBV13 and TRBJ1-2, the full variable domain is AAGVIQSPRHLIKEKRETATLKCYPIPRHDTVYWYQQGPGQDPQFLISFYEKMQSDKGSIPDRFSAQQFSDYHSELNMSSLELGDSALYFCASSSEGASYTFGSGTRLTVV.

The chain recombines TRBV7-3 with TRBJ2-5, with D unresolved. CDR1 is SGHTA, CDR2 FQGTGA, per germline. The CDR3 length is 14 residues. V lost 1 base and J lost 1, with 7 bases in between. The CDR3 here is CASSLSGGQETQYF. CDR3 sequence (DNA): TGTGCCAGCAGCTTAAGCGGCGGCCAAGAGACCCAGTACTTC. The full variable domain, in which reference TRBV7-3 and TRBJ2-5 provide the parts outside the CDR3, is GAGVSQTPSNKVTEKGKYVELRCDPISGHTALYWYRQSLGQGPEFLIYFQGTGAADDSGLPNDRFFAVRPEGSVSTLKIQRTERGDSAVYLCASSLSGGQETQYFGPGTRLLVL.

The rearrangement joins TRBV19 to TRBJ1-1, with D unresolved. Deletions cut 4 bases from V and 8 bases from J, with 11 bases between. Germline CDR1 LNHDA, CDR2 SQIVND (reference sequence). The length of the CDR3 is 12 residues. CDR3 protein: CASSTFAAEAFF. For the CDR3, the DNA is TGTGCCAGTAGTACTTTCGCAGCAGAAGCTTTCTTT.

This chain uses TRBV29-1 with TRBJ1-1; the D is unclear. Germline CDR1 reads SQVTM; CDR2 reads ANQGSEA. V was trimmed by 8 bases and J by 0 bases, leaving 13 bases between them. The CDR3 contains 13 residues. The CDR3 sequence is CSFWTELNTEAFF. The DNA for the CDR3 is TGCAGCTTCTGGACTGAATTGAACACTGAAGCTTTCTTT. The full variable domain, its missing parts supplied by reference TRBV29-1 and TRBJ1-1, is SAVISQKPSRDICQRGTSLTIQCQVDSQVTMMFWYRQQPGQSLTLIATANQGSEATYESGFVIDKFPISRPNLTFSTLTVSNMSPEDSSIYLCSFWTELNTEAFFGQGTRLTVV.

The chain combines TRBV9 with TRBJ1-2; the D is unclear. The CDR3 runs to 12 residues. V was cut by 4 bases and J by 4 bases, with 8 bases left in between. The germline V gene has CDR1 SGDLS and CDR2 YYNGEE. As DNA, the CDR3 is TGTGCCAGCAGCACAAGAGGCTATGGCTACACCTTC. It specifies CASSTRGYGYTF.

At least ten counts were recorded for this clone. The gene calls are TRBV19 and TRBJ1-2; 9 positions match TRBD1. The CDR3 is made up of 13 amino acids. Trimming cost V 3 bases and J 8 bases; bases outside gene matches: 4. Germline CDR1 reads LNHDA; CDR2 reads SQIVND (reference sequence). The CDR3 DNA follows: TGTGCCAGTAGTATGGGGACAGGGAGCGGCTACACCTTC. It translates to CASSMGTGSGYTF.

The chain couples TRBV29-1 to TRBJ2-1, with D tentatively TRBD2 (6 bases). CDR3 length: 13 residues. V dropped 4 bases and J dropped 2 bases, with 9 bases sitting between them. Germline V gene sequence: CDR1 SQVTM, CDR2 ANQGSEA. CDR3 bases: TGCAGCGTTGTGGGGGGACCCTACAATGAGCAGTTCTTC. This encodes CSVVGGPYNEQFF.

The chain joins TRBV5-6 to TRBJ2-5; 12 positions agree with TRBD2. V gave up 3 bases and J gave up 5 bases; unmatched junction bases: 8. CDR1 is SGHDT and CDR2 is YYEEEE in the germline V gene. This CDR3 comprises 16 residues. CDR3 sequence (DNA): TGTGCCAGCAGCTCCCAACTAGCGGGGGGACAGGAGACCCAGTACTTC. Its translation: CASSSQLAGGQETQYF.

The chain employs TRBV29-1 and TRBJ1-2; D is unresolved. The CDR3 totals 16 residues. The ends were cut back, 3 bases at V and 0 bases at J, with 17 bases in the middle. Germline loops: CDR1 SQVTM, CDR2 ANQGSEA. CDR3 region: CSVDREGSETNYGYTF. CDR3 bases: TGCAGCGTTGATAGAGAAGGCAGCGAAACTAACTATGGCTACACCTTC.

The rearrangement uses TRBV15 and TRBJ1-1, with D possibly TRBD1 on 5 matching bases. V was trimmed by 10 bases and J by 0 bases, leaving 12 bases between them. This CDR3 has 13 residues. CDR1 and CDR2 from the germline V gene are LNHNV and YYDKDF (reference sequence). The CDR3: CASNEGLNTEAFF. The CDR3 nucleotides are TGTGCCAGTAACGAGGGGCTGAACACTGAAGCTTTCTTT.

The chain employs TRBV15 and TRBJ2-1; TRBD1 is a possible D gene (5 bases). Germline V CDR1 and CDR2: LNHNV, YYDKDF (reference sequence). V was clipped by 0 bases and J by 12 bases, with 21 bases between them. The CDR3 length is 16 residues. The chain's CDR3 is CATSRDVAGLDVVQFF. The CDR3 bases are TGTGCCACCAGCAGAGATGTGGCAGGGCTGGATGTAGTGCAGTTCTTC.

In its sample, this clone was seen a few times. The CDR3 region is CASSSGTRIEGWTDTQYF. The CDR3 coding sequence is TGTGCCAGCAGCTCCGGGACACGAATTGAGGGGTGGACAGATACGCAGTATTTT. The rearrangement uses TRBV7-6 and TRBJ2-3, with D tentatively TRBD1 (6 bases). Germline assignment: CDR1 SGHVS and CDR2 FNYEAQ. Trimming shortened V by 4 bases and J by 3 bases, and 23 bases separated the two germline ends. The CDR3 contains 18 residues.

This clone was observed a handful of times. The chain recombines TRBV7-2 with TRBJ1-1, with a weak D call TRBD1 (6 bases). This CDR3 has 14 amino acids. V lost 5 bases, J lost 1 base, and 11 bases lay in between. Germline V gene data show CDR1 as SGHTA and CDR2 as FQGNSA. CDR3 protein: CASSIRTANTEAFF. The CDR3 DNA reads TGTGCCAGCAGCATACGGACAGCGAACACTGAAGCTTTCTTT.

Notes on this clone: The CDR3 ends on some other residue instead of the conserved phenylalanine or tryptophan, so this is likely a read error. Because the CDR3's place on the DNA is in doubt, the DNA is left out and the CDR3 is given as listed by TCRdb. This chain uses TRBV29-1 with TRBJ1-1. Termini included, the CDR3 measures 8 amino acids. Germline V CDR1 and CDR2: SQVTM, ANQGSEA. CDR3 region: CSVEGGEV.

J is TRBJ1-5 and V is TRBV6-5, with a weak D call TRBD1 (6 bases). V was cut by 6 bases and J by 2 bases, with 11 bases left in between. CDR3 length equals 14 residues. Per the germline V gene, CDR1 is MNHEY and CDR2 is SVGAGI. This chain's CDR3 is CASRSGEGNQPQHF. CDR3 nucleotide sequence: TGTGCCAGCAGGTCAGGGGAGGGCAATCAGCCCCAGCATTTT.

This clone was picked up a small number of times. The V call is TRBV7-9, the J call TRBJ2-3; TRBD2 aligns across 9 bases. Germline CDR1 and CDR2: SEHNR and FQNEAQ (reference sequence). The CDR3 runs 17 residues. Trimming took 5 bases from V and 1 from J; bases not matched to a gene: 10. The CDR3 is CASSPSGTSKGTDTQYF. In DNA, the CDR3 is TGTGCCAGCAGCCCGTCCGGGACTAGCAAAGGCACAGATACGCAGTATTTT. Looking up the rest from reference TRBV7-9 and TRBJ2-3 gives the full variable domain: DTGVSQNPRHKITKRGQNVTFRCDPISEHNRLYWYRQTLGQGPEFLTYFQNEAQLEKSRLLSDRFSAERPKGSFSTLEIQRTEQGDSAMYLCASSPSGTSKGTDTQYFGPGTRLTVL.

The genes are TRBV30 and TRBJ2-1, with D unclear. Germline CDR1 reads GTSNPN; CDR2 reads SVGIG (reference sequence). The ends were cut back, 1 base at V and 10 bases at J, with 8 bases in the middle. The CDR3 contains 11 residues. CDR3 residues: CAWSASWEQFF. Here the CDR3 DNA reads TGTGCCTGGAGTGCTTCTTGGGAGCAGTTCTTC.

This clone was counted a single time. This rearrangement joins TRBV30 to TRBJ1-2, with TRBD1 as a possible D gene (5 bases). CDR3 length: 17 amino acids. The germline CDR1 and CDR2 sequences are GTSNPN and SVGIG (reference sequence). Between the trimmed V and J ends, which lost 4 bases and 2 bases, there was a span of 23 bases. The CDR3 is CAWTGSADGYKNYGYTF. DNA of the CDR3: TGTGCCTGGACAGGGTCCGCGGACGGATATAAGAACTATGGCTACACCTTC.

Only a few counts were recorded for this clone. The chain has TRBV29-1 and TRBJ1-1; D unresolved. This CDR3 is 13 amino acids long. Germline assignment: CDR1 SQVTM and CDR2 ANQGSEA. Trimming took 6 bases from V and 1 from J, leaving 12 bases between them. As DNA, the CDR3 is TGCAGCGTCGACCGTGAAAGGAACACTGAAGCTTTCTTT. Amino acid sequence: CSVDRERNTEAFF.

This chain connects TRBV13 to TRBJ2-1, with D perhaps TRBD2 (6 bases). V dropped 4 bases and J dropped 7 bases, with 17 bases sitting between them. The V gene's germline CDR1 is PRHDT and CDR2 FYEKMQ (reference sequence). This CDR3 is built from 15 residues. The CDR3 DNA sequence: TGTGCCAGCAGCTCCCGGGACTCCCGGGGGAATGAGCAGTTCTTC. Residues: CASSSRDSRGNEQFF.